The clone carrying this TCR beta chain has a count of ten or more. J gave up 12 bases and V 4 bases, and 5 bases lay outside the gene matches. Germline loops: CDR1 MRHNA, CDR2 SNTAGT. This CDR3 has 13 amino acids. The entry originates in a study of beta chain features in type 1 diabetes. All of the isolated RNA was reverse transcribed, so expressed TCRB transcripts were sequenced. TCRdb's copy holds only in-frame clones and misses some; the assay was immunoSEQ multiplex PCR. The sample holds a few hundred thousand clones; 12% to 15% are singletons and the top ten take 6.7%. The receptor's source is a man aged 30-40 years in good health. V usage is TRBV6-4 and J usage is TRBJ2-1; the match to TRBD2 covers 11 bases. The sample was central memory CD4+ T cells from blood. Written as DNA, the CDR3 is TGTGCCAGCAGTGTACTAGCGGGAGAAAGGCAGTTCTTC. Residues: CASSVLAGERQFF.